This T cell receptor (beta chain) was observed in a study of blood T cells in healthy people across ages. Healthy individuals of Caucasian origin from Russia, aged roughly 6 to 100, served as donors. CDR1 is SEHNR and CDR2 is FQNEAQ in the germline V gene (reference sequence). The CDR3 has 13 residues. J gave up 5 bases and V 8 bases, and 6 bases lay outside the gene matches. A second roughly 6 to 11 cycle PCR used barcoded and J-beta primers. From the 5' RACE reads, TCRdb called clonotypes with MiXCR, one entry per CDR3 protein. The sample has around 1,800,000 distinct CDR3 sequences, about two fifths seen once; the top ten hold 23%.

Input material: blood. This TCR was sampled from a human donor in good health. The rearrangement joins TRBV7-9 to TRBJ2-7; 10 bases align to TRBD1. The CDR3 nucleotides read TGTGCCAGCGGGAGACAGGGGGCAAACGAGCAGTACTTC. This codes for CASGRQGANEQYF.